The 8 T cell receptor beta chains presented below share a single source sample, sequenced in a study of cytomegalovirus exposure and HLA in healthy donors. PCR amplification relied on 60 Vbeta primers (plus 13 Jbeta primers). Clones were read by immunoSEQ multiplex PCR, and TCRdb kept only the in-frame ones, dropping some. The repertoire consists of under 200,000 clones, with about 83% occurring once and the leading ten covering over 0.8%. The sample taken for sequencing was PBMCs. The receptors come from a woman in her 30s in good health and CMV-seronegative.

Only a few counts were recorded for this clone. This chain links TRBV7-9 with TRBJ1-2, with 12 bases lining up with TRBD1. V dropped 7 bases and J dropped 13; count of bases not matched to a gene: 10. This CDR3 is 13 amino acids long. Germline loops: CDR1 SEHNR, CDR2 FQNEAQ (reference sequence). The CDR3 sequence: CASTGDRGPLGTF. The CDR3 region has the DNA TGTGCCAGCACCGGGGACAGGGGGCCCCTTGGCACCTTC.

J is TRBJ2-5 and V is TRBV7-8; 8 positions match TRBD1. This CDR3 is built from 16 residues. Per the germline V gene, CDR1 is SGHVS and CDR2 is FQNEAQ. The V segment lost 8 bases and the J segment 2 bases; nucleotides outside the gene matches: 13. DNA for the CDR3: TGTGCCAGCGGGAAAGGCAGGGGGCGTGGACAAGAGACCCAGTACTTC. Amino acids: CASGKGRGRGQETQYF.

This clone was detected only once. The chain employs TRBV30 and TRBJ2-5, with TRBD1 as a possible D gene (6 bases). The J call may be in error: the DNA end matches TRBJ2-7 better. Germline V lookup: CDR1 GTSNPN, CDR2 SVGIG (reference sequence). This CDR3 is built from 13 residues. CDR3 sequence (DNA): TGTGCCTGGAGCGCAACTCAGGGGAACGAGCAGTACTTC. This codes for CAWSATQGNEQYF.

The rearrangement uses TRBV6-1 and TRBJ2-1, with TRBD1 as a possible D gene (6 bases). V shed 7 bases and J shed 5 bases, with 18 bases lying between them. The CDR3 totals 15 residues. The V gene's germline CDR1 is MNHNS and CDR2 SASEGT. The CDR3 DNA follows: TGTGCCAGCATACCACCCGGGACACGAAACAATGAGCAGTTCTTC. It encodes CASIPPGTRNNEQFF.

The chain couples TRBV18 to TRBJ2-4; 7 bases are a match to TRBD1. Germline V gene sequence: CDR1 KGHSH, CDR2 LQKENI. Trimming cost V 3 bases and J 6 bases; bases outside gene matches: 8. The CDR3 consists of 15 residues. The CDR3 DNA follows: TGTGCCAGCTCACCGCCCGACAGGGCTATAAACATTCAGTACTTC. Encoded protein: CASSPPDRAINIQYF.

This clone was observed a few times. V gene TRBV6-5 combines with J gene TRBJ2-1, with a tentative D call TRBD2 (5 bases). V was cut by 0 bases and J by 0 bases, with 9 bases left in between. Germline-derived CDR1 and CDR2 are MNHEY and SVGAGI. The CDR3 runs 16 residues. This CDR3 is CASSYSAGTSYNEQFF. The CDR3, as DNA: TGTGCCAGCAGTTACTCGGCGGGCACCTCCTACAATGAGCAGTTCTTC.

The chain employs TRBV5-4 and TRBJ1-1; 11 nucleotides match TRBD1. Losses at the gene ends were 4 bases for V and 0 bases for J; bases not matched to a gene: 8. The CDR3 sequence is 17 residues long. CDR1 SGHNT and CDR2 YYREEE come from the germline V gene (reference sequence). CDR3 amino acids: CASSPGQGAILNTEAFF. DNA for the CDR3: TGTGCCAGCAGCCCTGGACAGGGGGCCATTCTGAACACTGAAGCTTTCTTT.

The CDR3 here is CASSDPIGAYEQYF. In DNA, the CDR3 is TGTGCCAGCAGCGACCCAATAGGGGCCTACGAGCAGTACTTC. The chain couples TRBV7-9 to TRBJ2-7; possible D gene TRBD1, 5 bases. Deletions cut 5 bases from V and 2 bases from J, with 13 bases between. The CDR3 covers 14 residues. Germline loops: CDR1 SEHNR, CDR2 FQNEAQ (reference sequence).